The 23 T cell receptor beta chains in this list originate from one sample, sequenced in a study of regulatory T cells in long-lasting Graves disease. Time point meaning: persistent/refractory GD, antithyroid drugs over 5 years with positive TRAb. PBMCs provided the RNA from which the TCR library was made. Building of the TCR beta libraries involved iRepertoire HTBI primers and Arm-PCR of CDR3 regions. TCRdb analysed the multiplex PCR reads with MiXCR anew, one entry per CDR3 protein. The sample consists of about 660,000 distinct CDR3 sequences, 30% of them appearing once. The specimen was peripheral blood mononuclear cells (PBMCs), collected when the disease was refractory, from a patient treated with antithyroid drugs. These receptors were taken from a female donor with Graves disease.

The chain carries TRBV7-9 and TRBJ2-7; 10 nucleotides align to TRBD2. V was clipped by 3 bases and J by 5 bases; unmatched bases: 4. Germline V gene lookup returns CDR1 SEHNR and CDR2 FQNEAQ (reference sequence). The CDR3 has 14 residues. CDR3 region: CASSLTTSGHEQYF. The CDR3, as DNA: TGTGCCAGCAGCTTGACGACTAGCGGGCACGAGCAGTACTTC.

The genes are TRBV5-4 and TRBJ2-3, with 15 bases that match TRBD2. V lost 4 bases, J lost 6 bases, and 12 bases stayed unmatched. Per germline, CDR1 SGHNT and CDR2 YYREEE (reference sequence). This CDR3 has 18 amino acids. CDR3 residues: CASSLGLAGGPVRDTQYF. For the CDR3, the DNA is TGTGCCAGCAGCCTTGGACTAGCGGGAGGGCCTGTGAGGGATACGCAGTATTTT.

The rearrangement uses TRBV12-3 or TRBV12-4 and TRBJ1-3; 7 bases match TRBD1. V shed 7 bases, J shed 2 bases, and the junction held 8 bases outside the gene matches. The CDR3 spans 15 residues. CDR3 region: CASKMGQSTGNTIYF. The CDR3, as DNA: TGTGCCAGCAAAATGGGACAGAGCACTGGAAACACCATATATTTT.

CDR3 amino acids: CSARDLTAFF. CDR3 nucleotides: TGCAGTGCTAGAGACCTTACGGCTTTCTTT. The chain carries TRBV20-1 and TRBJ1-1; the D is unclear. Between the trimmed V and J ends, which lost 0 bases and 11 bases, there was a span of 7 bases. The germline V gene encodes CDR1 DFQATT and CDR2 SNEGSKA (reference sequence). This CDR3 spans 10 amino acids.

This sequence joins TRBV29-1 and TRBJ1-6, with 8 bases lining up with TRBD1. J was trimmed by 7 bases and V by 7 bases; bases with no gene match: 6. From germline, CDR1 is SQVTM and CDR2 ANQGSEA. The CDR3 is 13 residues long. The CDR3 is CSASGGGNSPLHF. DNA of the CDR3: TGCAGCGCCTCAGGGGGCGGGAATTCACCCCTCCACTTT.

The chain has TRBV5-1 and TRBJ2-7; D gene ambiguous. Germline values: CDR1 SGHRS, CDR2 YFSETQ. V gave up 0 bases and J gave up 11 bases, with 9 bases separating them. This CDR3 is built from 11 residues. The CDR3: CASSLDGRKYF. Here the CDR3 DNA reads TGCGCCAGCAGCTTGGATGGCCGAAAGTACTTC.

As concerns this clonotype: One end of the junction fails to match germline, which may point to a read error. This chain links TRBV9 with TRBJ1-1; D uncertain. The CDR3 has 13 residues. In germline, CDR1 is SGDLS, CDR2 YYNGEE. CDR3 nucleotides: TGTGCCAACAGCGTAGGGAAGGACACTGAAGCTTTCTTT. Translated, it gives CANSVGKDTEAFF.

This sequence joins TRBV20-1 and TRBJ2-7, with D hard to call. V lost 0 bases and J lost 0, with 6 bases in between. This CDR3 region has 13 residues. Germline assignment: CDR1 DFQATT and CDR2 SNEGSKA (reference sequence). The CDR3 region is CSARERTSYEQYF. The CDR3 nucleotides are TGCAGTGCTAGAGAGCGGACCTCCTACGAGCAGTACTTC.

This chain links TRBV28 with TRBJ1-2; TRBD1 matches 8 bases. Germline V gene sequence: CDR1 MDHEN, CDR2 SYDVKM. After removal of 4 bases from V and 8 bases from J, the junction contained 6 bases not matched to a gene. This CDR3 region has 13 residues. CDR3 region: CASSSPRGLGYTF. CDR3 coding DNA: TGTGCCAGCAGTTCCCCCAGGGGGCTCGGCTACACCTTC.

This clonotype was seen at least ten times. The chain couples TRBV2 to TRBJ1-2; a possible D gene is TRBD1 (5 bases). The CDR3 is 16 amino acids. The V gene's germline CDR1 is SNHLY and CDR2 FYNNEI. Trimming pared 0 bases from V and 8 bases from J, leaving 19 bases between. Here the CDR3 reads CASSEALLVGARGYTF. DNA of the CDR3: TGTGCCAGCAGTGAAGCGCTTCTCGTAGGGGCGAGGGGCTACACCTTC.

This clonotype was recorded a few times. V gene TRBV2 combines with J gene TRBJ1-1, with D unresolved. CDR1 and CDR2 (germline): SNHLY, FYNNEI. The CDR3 sequence is 13 residues long. The V and J ends lost 5 bases and 1 base respectively, with 8 bases between them. The CDR3 protein is CASSTQTNTEAFF. The CDR3 coding sequence is TGTGCCAGCAGTACCCAGACGAACACTGAAGCTTTCTTT.

J is TRBJ2-7 and V is TRBV5-1, with 8 bases that match TRBD2. J gave up 0 bases and V 0 bases, and 5 bases lay outside the gene matches. This CDR3 contains 16 residues. The germline CDR1 and CDR2 sequences are SGHRS and YFSETQ. CDR3 nucleotides: TGCGCCAGCAGCTTGGATGAGCGGGAGATCTCCTACGAGCAGTACTTC. This sequence encodes CASSLDEREISYEQYF.

This clonotype came up once. The J gene is TRBJ2-2, the V gene TRBV7-7, with 10 bases identical to TRBD2. In germline, CDR1 is SSHAT, CDR2 FNYEAQ (reference sequence). J lost 6 bases, V lost 1 base, and 2 bases had no gene match. CDR3 length equals 15 residues. CDR3 DNA sequence: TGTGCCAGCAGCTTAGTAGCGGGAGGTCCCGGGGAGCTGTTTTTT. As protein: CASSLVAGGPGELFF.

The sample holds a few counts of this clonotype. The rearrangement joins TRBV7-2 to TRBJ1-2; tentative D call: TRBD1 (6 bases). The CDR3 consists of 15 residues. Germline V CDR1 and CDR2: SGHTA, FQGNSA. V shed 5 bases and J shed 4 bases, with 17 bases lying between them. CDR3: CASSAPAGGFYGYTF. As DNA, the CDR3 is TGTGCCAGCAGCGCCCCGGCGGGGGGCTTCTATGGCTACACCTTC.

The chain is built from TRBV7-3 and TRBJ2-5; no definite D call. V lost 5 bases and J 2 bases, leaving 9 bases between the germline ends. CDR1 is SGHTA and CDR2 is FQGTGA in the germline V gene. This CDR3 comprises 13 residues. CDR3 amino acids: CASSRTLQETQYF. The CDR3 nucleotides are TGTGCCAGCAGCCGTACCCTTCAAGAGACCCAGTACTTC.

The V call is TRBV2, the J call TRBJ2-7, with 8 bases matching TRBD1. Germline CDR1 and CDR2: SNHLY and FYNNEI. V dropped 6 bases and J dropped 8; count of bases not matched to a gene: 3. The CDR3 runs 11 residues. The CDR3 spells CASRDRVQQYF. Written as DNA, the CDR3 is TGTGCCAGCAGGGACAGGGTCCAGCAGTACTTC. Full variable domain (remainder filled in from reference TRBV2 and TRBJ2-7): EPEVTQTPSHQVTQMGQEVILRCVPISNHLYFYWYRQILGQKVEFLVSFYNNEISEKSEIFDDQFSVERPDGSNFTLKIRSTKLEDSAMYFCASRDRVQQYFGPGTRLTVT.

About this clonotype itself: One junction end disagrees with the germline gene, perhaps due to a read error. The CDR3, as DNA: TGTGCCCGCAGTCTATGGGGGGGAATGGAGACCCAGTACTTC. Translated: CARSLWGGMETQYF. The chain combines TRBV28 with TRBJ2-5; TRBD2 matches at 7 bases. The germline V gene has CDR1 MDHEN and CDR2 SYDVKM. The CDR3 totals 14 residues.

As concerns this clonotype: With a much larger clone just one base away, this may be a read error. V usage is TRBV2 and J usage is TRBJ1-2, with a weak D call TRBD1 (6 bases). Germline V gene sequence: CDR1 SNHLY, CDR2 FYNNEI. The CDR3 has 13 residues. For the CDR3, the DNA is TGTGCCTTTAAACAGGGAGCTAACTATGGCCACACCTTC. This sequence encodes CAFKQGANYGHTF.

In this sample, this clonotype turned up a few times. The CDR3 DNA follows: TGCAGCGTTGGGCAGTCGAACACTGAAGCTTTCTTT. Its protein product is CSVGQSNTEAFF. The rearrangement joins TRBV29-1 to TRBJ1-1, with unresolved D. V was pared by 4 bases and J by 1 base, with 7 bases between. Germline-derived CDR1 and CDR2 are SQVTM and ANQGSEA. The CDR3 loop spans 12 amino acids. Full variable domain (missing parts from reference TRBV29-1 and TRBJ1-1): SAVISQKPSRDICQRGTSLTIQCQVDSQVTMMFWYRQQPGQSLTLIATANQGSEATYESGFVIDKFPISRPNLTFSTLTVSNMSPEDSSIYLCSVGQSNTEAFFGQGTRLTVV.

This clonotype was picked up many times. The J gene is TRBJ1-1, the V gene TRBV28; 9 nucleotides match TRBD1. The germline V gene has CDR1 MDHEN and CDR2 SYDVKM. The V and J ends lost 3 bases and 6 bases, in that order; junction bases with no gene match: 11. The CDR3 is 16 residues long. The CDR3 bases are TGTGCCAGCAGTTTTCCCTCCCCCGGGACAGGGTCTGAAGCTTTCTTT. This sequence encodes CASSFPSPGTGSEAFF.

This clonotype showed up just a few times. The rearrangement links TRBV7-9 to TRBJ2-7; TRBD1 is a possible D gene (5 bases). Trimming cost V 6 bases and J 1 base, with 22 bases left between them. This CDR3 is 17 amino acids long. Germline V gene sequence: CDR1 SEHNR, CDR2 FQNEAQ (reference sequence). The CDR3 loop reads CASRGTDSPLTSYEQYF. In DNA, the CDR3 is TGTGCCAGCAGGGGAACAGACAGCCCATTAACTTCCTACGAGCAGTACTTC.

A few counts support this clonotype. The chain joins TRBV30 to TRBJ2-5; tentatively, D is TRBD1 (6 bases). Germline V lookup: CDR1 GTSNPN, CDR2 SVGIG (reference sequence). The CDR3 runs 13 residues. V lost 0 bases and J 3 bases, leaving 8 bases between the germline ends. The CDR3 region has the DNA TGTGCCTGGAGTGTACAGGGTGAAGAGACCCAGTACTTC. Encoded protein: CAWSVQGEETQYF.

The J gene is TRBJ2-7, the V gene TRBV9; the D is unclear. The germline gives CDR1 SGDLS, CDR2 YYNGEE. The length of the CDR3 is 14 residues. V was pared by 2 bases and J by 3 bases, with 12 bases between. The CDR3 nucleotides are TGTGCCAGCAGCGTGGACGGTGCAAACTACGAGCAGTACTTC. The encoded protein is CASSVDGANYEQYF. The full variable domain, in which reference TRBV9 and TRBJ2-7 provide the parts outside the CDR3, is DSGVTQTPKHLITATGQRVTLRCSPRSGDLSVYWYQQSLDQGLQFLIQYYNGEERAKGNILERFSAQQFPDLHSELNLSSLELGDSALYFCASSVDGANYEQYFGPGTRLTVT.